This is a list of T cell receptor beta chains from one sample in a study of blood T cell repertoires in COVID-19. Sequenced by immunoSEQ multiplex PCR; TCRdb stores in-frame clones only, minus some. The data contain under 70,000 clones, over 75% of them singletons. The sequenced material came from peripheral blood. These receptors originate from a man at least 80 years old with acute or convalescent COVID-19. Each CDR3 is given with its conserved first and last residue. The order of the fields is clone size, V gene, J gene, CDR3 length, CDR3 protein. Size tells how often a clone was seen (once, few, many) or the class of an expanded clone, and some rows leave it out.

-	TRBV5-6	TRBJ2-2	16	CASNNRDREITGELFF
-	TRBV6-5	TRBJ1-2	15	CASSYETGANYGYTF
-	TRBV11-2	TRBJ1-3	14	CASSSLGRGNTIYF
-	TRBV7-2	TRBJ2-1	15	CASSLDTPRDNEQFF
-	TRBV20-1	TRBJ2-1	11	CSANGYNEQFF
-	TRBV4-1	TRBJ1-6	16	CASSQEPGFNNSPLHF
-	TRBV25-1	TRBJ1-5	14	CASSGTDSNQPQHF
-	TRBV5-1	TRBJ2-7	12	CASSFSGYEQYF
-	TRBV27	TRBJ2-3	14	CASNGWGGTDTQYF
-	TRBV7-9	TRBJ1-3	13	CASSSSSGDTIYF
-	TRBV6-5	TRBJ1-6	13	CASRQVDNSPLHF
-	TRBV3-1/TRBV3-2	TRBJ1-5	13	CASSRQGNQPQHF
-	TRBV7-6	TRBJ1-1	13	CASSADSNTEAFF
-	TRBV5-4	TRBJ2-1	15	CASSLALAGDNEQFF
once	TRBV5-4	TRBJ2-1	16	CASSTGTSGGYNEQFF
few	TRBV5-1	TRBJ2-1	18	CASSLVVAGAGSGSEQFF
-	TRBV5-1	TRBJ1-3	13	CASSLDGGNTIYF
-	TRBV7-9	TRBJ1-4	17	CASSLPVLGTVGEKLFF
-	TRBV19	TRBJ2-2	16	CASSSGQAPLTGELFF
-	TRBV5-1	TRBJ1-6	15	CASSLEGTEGSPLHF
-	TRBV19	TRBJ1-2	14	CASSITPGVYGYTF
-	TRBV5-1	TRBJ2-1	13	CASSFSTEGEQFF
-	TRBV7-9	TRBJ1-1	15	CASSFLQGPGAEAFF
-	TRBV7-6	TRBJ2-7	16	CASSLMMGQGAVEQYF
-	TRBV7-8	TRBJ2-5	16	CASTLSGRGTQETQYF
-	TRBV7-3	TRBJ2-1	15	CASSQTSSSYNEQFF